This T cell receptor beta chain is drawn from a study of T cells in Graves' hyperthyroidism and ophthalmopathy. Study-wide results and caveats: A model of 13 V-J pairs discriminated ophthalmopathy from stable hyperthyroidism.

This CDR3 comprises 13 residues. V lost 6 bases and J lost 5; bases outside the gene matches: 5. For this clonotype: The target antigen is unknown.

The cohort's ophthalmopathy patients, a group with duration under 3 months, had a Clinical Activity Score of at least 3 and a NOSPECS grade of at least 4. RNA transcripts provided the source from which TCR beta CDR3 regions were amplified. The HTBI set primed first-round TCR CDR3 RT-PCR. From the multiplex PCR reads, TCRdb called clonotypes with MiXCR, one entry per CDR3 protein. The table records roughly 400,000 distinct CDR3 sequences, over 13% of them present only once. The sample comprised blood. The TCR originated in a man aged 45-65 years with Graves' ophthalmopathy. V gene TRBV12-3 or TRBV12-4 combines with J gene TRBJ2-7; 9 bases agree with TRBD1. CDR3 in amino acids: CASSVGTGNEQYF. The CDR3 coding sequence is TGTGCCAGCAGCGTCGGGACAGGGAACGAGCAGTACTTC.